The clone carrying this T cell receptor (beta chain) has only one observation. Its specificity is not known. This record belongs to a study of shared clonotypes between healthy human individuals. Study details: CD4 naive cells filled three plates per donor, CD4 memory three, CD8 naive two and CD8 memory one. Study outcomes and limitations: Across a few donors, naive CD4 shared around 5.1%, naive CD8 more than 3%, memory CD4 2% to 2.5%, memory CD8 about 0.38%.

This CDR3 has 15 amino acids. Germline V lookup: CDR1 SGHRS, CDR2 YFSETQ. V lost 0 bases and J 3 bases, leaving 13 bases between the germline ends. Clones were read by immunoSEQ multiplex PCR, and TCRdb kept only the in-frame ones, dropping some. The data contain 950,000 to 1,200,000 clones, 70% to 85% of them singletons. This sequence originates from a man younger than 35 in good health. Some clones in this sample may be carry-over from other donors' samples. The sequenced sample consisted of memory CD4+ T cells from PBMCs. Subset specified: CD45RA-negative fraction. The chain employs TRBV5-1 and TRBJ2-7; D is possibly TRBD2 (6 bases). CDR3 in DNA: TGCGCCAGCAGCTTGGCGGGAGTTAAAGTCTACGAGCAGTACTTC. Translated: CASSLAGVKVYEQYF.